This entry lists 17 T cell receptor beta chains sequenced from one sample in a study of siplizumab effects on memory and regulatory T cells. Profiled with immunoSEQ multiplex PCR; TCRdb holds only in-frame clones, not every one. The sample consists of approximately 100,000 clones, about 92% of them appearing once. Sequenced material: Tregs sorted from blood. Receptors were obtained from a human donor in good health.

CDR3 DNA sequence: TGTGCCAGCAGTGATCAGGGGGTGACTAATGAAAAACTGTTTTTT. It translates to CASSDQGVTNEKLFF. This rearrangement joins TRBV2 to TRBJ1-4; 7 positions match TRBD1. The CDR3 covers 15 residues. V shed 3 bases and J 2 bases; nucleotides not matched to a gene: 3. The germline V gene has CDR1 SNHLY and CDR2 FYNNEI. The whole variable domain, remainder taken from reference TRBV2 and TRBJ1-4, is EPEVTQTPSHQVTQMGQEVILRCVPISNHLYFYWYRQILGQKVEFLVSFYNNEISEKSEIFDDQFSVERPDGSNFTLKIRSTKLEDSAMYFCASSDQGVTNEKLFFGSGTQLSVL.

The rearrangement uses TRBV7-2 and TRBJ2-6, with a possible D match to TRBD1 (5 bases). V was trimmed by 0 bases and J by 0 bases, leaving 9 bases between them. The length of the CDR3 is 17 residues. The germline gives CDR1 SGHTA, CDR2 FQGNSA. CDR3 DNA sequence: TGTGCCAGCAGCTTAGCGGGGCCCCGCTCTGGGGCCAACGTCCTGACTTTC. This codes for CASSLAGPRSGANVLTF.

This chain links TRBV19 with TRBJ2-5; TRBD1 matches at 9 bases. Per the germline V gene, CDR1 is LNHDA and CDR2 is SQIVND (reference sequence). The CDR3 is 14 residues long. The trim removed 3 bases at V and 2 bases at J, leaving 1 base unmatched. The CDR3 loop is CASSMGQGQETQYF. The CDR3 DNA reads TGTGCCAGTAGTATGGGACAGGGACAAGAGACCCAGTACTTC.

V usage is TRBV19 and J usage is TRBJ1-4; possibly TRBD1 for D (5 bases). Looked up from germline, CDR1 is LNHDA and CDR2 is SQIVND (reference sequence). This CDR3 spans 14 amino acids. Trimming removed 2 bases at V and 3 bases at J, with 7 bases between. Here the CDR3 reads CASSIQGANEKLFF. CDR3 DNA sequence: TGTGCCAGTAGTATACAGGGAGCTAATGAAAAACTGTTTTTT.

CDR3 sequence: CASRGGTGNTEAFF. The CDR3 bases are TGTGCCAGCAGAGGGGGGACAGGGAACACTGAAGCTTTCTTT. The chain is built from TRBV6-6 and TRBJ1-1; 8 positions match TRBD1. The junction had 4 bases not matched to a gene; V was cut back by 6 bases and J by 1 base. CDR1 and CDR2 (germline): MNHNY, SVGAGI (reference sequence). The CDR3 sequence is 14 residues long.

This chain joins TRBV11-1 and TRBJ2-4, with 11 nucleotides matching TRBD2. Losses at the gene ends were 5 bases for V and 1 base for J; bases not matched to a gene: 10. Germline lookup yields CDR1 SGHAT and CDR2 FQDESV (reference sequence). The CDR3 runs to 18 residues. CDR3 region: CASSPGTSGVSAKNIQYF. CDR3 in DNA: TGTGCCAGCAGCCCCGGGACTAGCGGTGTCTCGGCCAAAAACATTCAGTACTTC.

This sequence joins TRBV5-1 and TRBJ1-2; D may be TRBD1 (6 bases). The CDR3 runs 14 residues. Germline CDR1 and CDR2: SGHRS and YFSETQ. V was trimmed by 0 bases and J by 7 bases, leaving 13 bases between them. DNA of the CDR3: TGCGCCAGCAGCTTGGAAGGGGGGAAGGTTGGCTACACCTTC. Encoded protein: CASSLEGGKVGYTF.

The chain links TRBV6-6 to TRBJ1-2; TRBD1 might be the D (5 bases). V lost 4 bases to trimming and J lost 5 bases, with 17 bases between them. This CDR3 is 15 amino acids long. In germline, CDR1 is MNHNY, CDR2 SVGAGI (reference sequence). The DNA for the CDR3 is TGTGCCAGCAGTTCGGGCACGGGGCGCCGGTATGGCTACACCTTC. This gives the protein CASSSGTGRRYGYTF.

This rearrangement joins TRBV7-9 to TRBJ2-3, with D unresolved. In germline, CDR1 is SEHNR, CDR2 FQNEAQ (reference sequence). The CDR3 loop spans 14 amino acids. With 5 bases removed from V and 1 base from J, the gap between germline ends came to 10 bases. The CDR3 DNA follows: TGTGCCAGCAGCGCAGTTTCCGGCACAGATACGCAGTATTTT. Translating it yields CASSAVSGTDTQYF.

This chain links TRBV4-2 with TRBJ2-1; D gene uncertain. CDR1 is LGHNA, CDR2 YNFKEQ, per germline. Trimming stripped 1 base from V and 0 bases from J, with 16 bases between. The CDR3 consists of 18 residues. The CDR3 loop is CASSQGRGERSSYNEQFF. The CDR3 nucleotides read TGTGCCAGCAGCCAAGGTCGCGGTGAGCGTAGCTCCTACAATGAGCAGTTCTTC.

This clone is a singleton in its sample. The CDR3 DNA follows: TGTGCCAGCAGTTTTGGGACGGATAGCAATCAGCCCCAGCATTTT. As protein: CASSFGTDSNQPQHF. The chain recombines TRBV27 with TRBJ1-5, with D perhaps matching TRBD1 (5 bases). The CDR3 contains 15 residues. Trimming left V 3 bases short and J 0 bases short, with 9 bases between. The V gene's germline CDR1 is MNHEY and CDR2 SMNVEV (reference sequence).

The rearrangement uses TRBV7-8 and TRBJ2-7; D may match TRBD1 or TRBD2 (5 bases each). Trimming removed 5 bases at V and 2 bases at J, with 13 bases between. This CDR3 is built from 14 residues. Germline CDR1 reads SGHVS; CDR2 reads FQNEAQ. CDR3 coding DNA: TGTGCCAGCAGCCCCCGGGACGGTGCCTACGAGCAGTACTTC. Encoded protein: CASSPRDGAYEQYF.

This chain connects TRBV2 to TRBJ2-7; D not resolved. Trimming pared 0 bases from V and 2 bases from J, leaving 5 bases between. This CDR3 has 13 residues. Germline V lookup: CDR1 SNHLY, CDR2 FYNNEI. The CDR3 region has the DNA TGTGCCAGCAGTGAAGCGCTCACCTACGAGCAGTACTTC. Translating gives CASSEALTYEQYF.

This clone appeared once. The chain carries TRBV5-6 and TRBJ1-5; perhaps TRBD1 as D (6 bases). Trimming took 4 bases from V and 2 from J, leaving 13 bases between them. The germline CDR1 and CDR2 sequences are SGHDT and YYEEEE. The CDR3 extends over 15 amino acids. The CDR3 bases are TGTGCCAGCAGCCCCGGCGGGGGCGGCAATCAGCCCCAGCATTTT. This encodes CASSPGGGGNQPQHF.

The rearrangement joins TRBV28 to TRBJ1-2, with a tentative D call TRBD1 (6 bases). Trimming took off 1 base at V and 6 bases at J, with 9 bases between the two ends. The CDR3 is 13 amino acids. The germline gives CDR1 MDHEN, CDR2 SYDVKM. The CDR3 is CASSLYRENGYTF. Here the CDR3 DNA reads TGTGCCAGCAGTTTATACAGGGAAAATGGCTACACCTTC.

The chain is built from TRBV7-9 and TRBJ1-2; D not certain. The CDR3 is 15 amino acids. Germline V gives CDR1 SEHNR, CDR2 FQNEAQ (reference sequence). Trimming left V 5 bases short and J 4 bases short, with 17 bases between. The CDR3 DNA is TGTGCCAGCAGCCCAAATTTCGAGTGGCTCTATGGCTACACCTTC. Translating gives CASSPNFEWLYGYTF.

The chain links TRBV6-6 to TRBJ1-4; no clear D gene. The CDR3 is 16 amino acids. Per the germline V gene, CDR1 is MNHNY and CDR2 is SVGAGI (reference sequence). The germline V and J ends were trimmed by 2 bases and 7 bases, with 17 bases remaining between them. As DNA, the CDR3 is TGTGCCAGCAGTTACCCTGCACGGGAGGACGGTGAAAAACTGTTTTTT. Translating it yields CASSYPAREDGEKLFF.